The T cell receptor beta chain described here comes from a study of persistence of HIV-infected CD4 T cells. V dropped 4 bases and J dropped 4; count of bases not matched to a gene: 10. In germline, CDR1 is SGDLS, CDR2 YYNGEE. There are 15 residues in the CDR3. For this clone: The antigen remains unidentified.

Stimulation used approximately 9.1 ug/mL lysate from CMV-infected fibroblasts. CD40L-negative CD69-negative CD45RO-high memory CD4+ T cells were sorted as populations depleted of antigen-responding cells. Sequencing used immunoSEQ version 4 in survey mode. Sequenced by immunoSEQ multiplex PCR; TCRdb stores in-frame clones only, minus some. Counted here are tens of thousands of clones, roughly 87% occurring once; the ten biggest clones make up roughly 6.7%. This chain uses TRBV9 with TRBJ2-7; TRBD2 aligns across 8 bases. The sequence derives from an adult woman with HIV who was CMV-seropositive. Source: CD4+ T cells sorted from PBMCs after approximately 20-hour stimulation, taken from a patient who received antiretroviral therapy. CDR3 residues: CASSPSSGSKYEQYF. CDR3 nucleotides: TGTGCCAGCAGCCCTTCAAGCGGGAGCAAGTACGAGCAGTACTTC. The full variable domain, its missing parts supplied by reference TRBV9 and TRBJ2-7, is DSGVTQTPKHLITATGQRVTLRCSPRSGDLSVYWYQQSLDQGLQFLIQYYNGEERAKGNILERFSAQQFPDLHSELNLSSLELGDSALYFCASSPSSGSKYEQYFGPGTRLTVT.